The clone carrying this T cell receptor beta chain was counted only a few times. The data derive from a study of blood T cell repertoires in COVID-19. Study as a whole: The United States, Italy and Spain supplied acute and convalescent COVID-19 samples. T cells, B-cell-depleted T cells, or PBMCs provided the cDNA or gDNA that served as material.

The V gene's germline CDR1 is GTSNPN and CDR2 SVGIG (reference sequence). The CDR3 is made up of 15 amino acids. Germline trimming cut 4 bases from V and 4 bases from J; bases unmatched to any gene: 10. Per the study methods: Amplification of reference gene primers was used by the study to estimate nucleated cell counts. The repertoire was sequenced with immunoSEQ multiplex PCR; TCRdb's copy has only in-frame clones and lacks some. V and J calls and clone size are as listed in that table; D and trimming were resolved from the DNA. The table lists some 120,000 clones, roughly 85% of them singletons. The TCR originated in an elderly man with active or convalescent COVID-19. V is TRBV30 and J is TRBJ1-2; 9 positions agree with TRBD1. The sequenced sample consisted of peripheral blood. The CDR3: CAWTGQGWGAYGYTF. CDR3 sequence (DNA): TGTGCCTGGACCGGACAGGGGTGGGGGGCCTATGGCTACACCTTC.